Listed below are T cell receptor beta chains from one sample, sequenced in a study of CD8 T cells in Susac syndrome. Via MiXCR, TCRdb re-called the immunoSEQ multiplex PCR reads, giving one row per CDR3 protein. Among tens of thousands of distinct CDR3 sequences listed, about 94% were seen once. What was sequenced was CD4+ T cells from PBMCs. The receptors here all came from a human donor with Susac syndrome. Both conserved end residues are part of each CDR3. D genes are given only for firm matches. Expanded clones are given a class, and other clones once, few, many or no size at all.

TRBJ2-3 | TRBV4-1 | . | . | TGCGCCAGCAGCCAAGGCAGGGCAGATACGCAGTATTTT | CASSQGRADTQYF
TRBJ2-3 | TRBV12-3/TRBV12-4 | TRBD1 | . | TGTGCCAGCAGCCCACCCCGTCGGGACAGGGGTCCAGATACGCAGTATTTT | CASSPPRRDRGPDTQYF
TRBJ1-6 | TRBV10-1 | TRBD1 | . | TGCGCCAGCAGACGTCAAGACAGGGACGATGATTCACCCCTCCACTTT | CASRRQDRDDDSPLHF
TRBJ2-5 | TRBV3-1 | . | . | TGTGCCAGCAGCCAAGCGGAAGAGACCCAGTACTTC | CASSQAEETQYF
TRBJ1-5 | TRBV21-1 | . | . | TGTGCCAGCAGCGATCAGCCCCAGCATTTT | CASSDQPQHF
TRBJ2-7 | TRBV28 | . | once | TGTGCCAGCAGTTTGGACATCCCCTCCTACGAGCAGTACTTC | CASSLDIPSYEQYF
TRBJ2-7 | TRBV28 | . | . | TGTGCCAGCAGTCCCCTCCGGGGGCAGCCCTACGAGCAGTACTTC | CASSPLRGQPYEQYF
TRBJ2-7 | TRBV28 | . | . | TGTGCCTCGCTCTCGGGGTACGAGCAGTACTTC | CASLSGYEQYF
TRBJ2-6 | TRBV2 | . | . | TGTGCCAGCAGACAGGTCGACGCTGGGGCCAACGTCCTGACTTTC | CASRQVDAGANVLTF
TRBJ2-7 | TRBV3-1 | . | . | TGTGCCAGCAGCCAAAGATTGCCAGGGGATTACGAGCAGTACTTC | CASSQRLPGDYEQYF
TRBJ1-4 | TRBV9 | TRBD1 | . | TGTGCCAGCAGCGCCCCGGGACAGGGGAATGAAAAACTGTTTTTT | CASSAPGQGNEKLFF
TRBJ1-2 | TRBV28 | . | once | TGTGCCAGCAGTTCAATCTCAAGGGGCTACACCTTC | CASSSISRGYTF
TRBJ2-3 | TRBV4-1 | . | once | TGCGCCAGCAGCCAAGCGGGAAGGGACACAGATACGCAGTATTTT | CASSQAGRDTDTQYF
TRBJ2-2 | TRBV9 | . | . | TGTGCCAGCAGCGTAGCCACCGGGGAGCTGTTTTTT | CASSVATGELFF
TRBJ2-7 | TRBV7-8 | TRBD1 | . | TGTGCCAGCAGCTTCGCGAGACAGGGCCCCGAGCAGTACTTC | CASSFARQGPEQYF
TRBJ1-2 | TRBV6-5 | . | . | TGTGCCAGCAGTTACCGACTCGACAGCCCCTATGGCTACACCTTC | CASSYRLDSPYGYTF